Listed below are T cell receptor beta chains from one sample, sequenced in a study of cytomegalovirus exposure and HLA in healthy donors. Repertoires were generated with immunoSEQ multiplex PCR, while TCRdb's copy carries only in-frame clones and drops some. The table shows some 14,000 clones, with about 64% occurring only once. The sequenced material came from PBMCs. The receptors come from a woman aged 50 to 60 in good health and CMV-seropositive. The CDR3 runs from the conserved cysteine through the conserved F or W. The order of the fields is V gene, J gene, clone size, D gene, CDR3 DNA, CDR3 protein. A D gene is named only where the DNA matches it firmly. Only part of the rows carry a size: once, few, many, or a class if the clone is expanded.

TRBV5-1,TRBJ1-2,-,TRBD1,TGCGCCAGCAGTTATGGCAGGGGGCGGATCCATGGCTACACCTTC,CASSYGRGRIHGYTF
TRBV6-1,TRBJ2-1,-,-,TGTGCCAGCAGTTTGGGGGGTTTCGAGCAGTTCTTC,CASSLGGFEQFF
TRBV19,TRBJ1-1,-,-,TGTGCCAGTAGTATAGGTTCGGCTGAAGCTTTCTTT,CASSIGSAEAFF
TRBV29-1,TRBJ2-5,-,TRBD2,TGCAGCGTTGCCGCTGGGACTAGCTCGGAGACCCAGTACTTC,CSVAAGTSSETQYF
TRBV25-1,TRBJ1-2,-,-,TGTGCCAGCAGTGAATCCGGGACTCTCTATGGCTACACCTTC,CASSESGTLYGYTF
TRBV7-2,TRBJ1-1,-,-,-,CASCSAGYGTEAFF
TRBV10-3,TRBJ1-1,-,TRBD1,TGTGCCCACAGGGCCGGAACAGGGGGCGATGAAGCTTTCTTT,CAHRAGTGGDEAFF
TRBV29-1,TRBJ2-1,-,-,TGCAGCGCTGGGGGCGTAGGGCAGTTCTTC,CSAGGVGQFF
TRBV7-9,TRBJ2-2,medium-sized,-,TGTGCCAGCAGCTTATACAGTGGGACCGGGGAGCTGTTTTTT,CASSLYSGTGELFF
TRBV5-6,TRBJ2-1,-,-,TGTGCCAGCAGCCGGTCGAATGAGCAGTTCTTC,CASSRSNEQFF
TRBV30,TRBJ1-3,-,-,TGTGCCTGGAGTGCCCATGGGGGGGGACCCTTTCCACTTCGATCTGGAAACACCATATATTTT,CAWSAHGGGPFPLRSGNTIYF
TRBV29-1,TRBJ1-1,once,TRBD1,TGCAGCGTCGGACAGGGGAAAGTGAAGATGAACACTGAAGCTTTCTTT,CSVGQGKVKMNTEAFF
TRBV6-5,TRBJ2-1,few,-,TGTGCCAGCAGTTACTCGAATCTAAAGCCCCATGAGCAGTTCTTC,CASSYSNLKPHEQFF
TRBV10-2,TRBJ2-5,-,TRBD2,TGCGCCAGCAGTGCAGTCAGCGGGCGGGGGCAAGAGACCCAGTACTTC,CASSAVSGRGQETQYF
TRBV5-1,TRBJ1-1,-,-,TGCGCCAGCAGCCCTACCCTCCCGGGCACTGAAGCTTTCTTT,CASSPTLPGTEAFF
TRBV28,TRBJ1-1,-,-,TGTGCCAGCACCTTATTCCCACAGGGGAACACTGAAGCTTTCTTT,CASTLFPQGNTEAFF
TRBV28,TRBJ1-2,-,-,TGTGCCAGCAGTCCACCAGGGTATGGCTACACCTTC,CASSPPGYGYTF
TRBV30,TRBJ2-7,-,TRBD2,TGTGCCTGGCGGGGAGGGAGCTCCTACGAGCAGTACTTC,CAWRGGSSYEQYF
TRBV7-2,TRBJ1-1,-,-,TGTGCCAGCAGCTTGGGCGTAGGAGCTTTCTTT,CASSLGVGAFF
TRBV4-2,TRBJ2-5,-,-,TGTGCCAGCAGCCAAGAGGGGCCAGGTCAAAAGACCCAGTACTTC,CASSQEGPGQKTQYF
TRBV4-1,TRBJ2-1,-,-,TGCGCCAGCAGCCAAGTCGACCTCGGGTTCTCCTACAATGAGCAGTTCTTC,CASSQVDLGFSYNEQFF
TRBV14,TRBJ2-3,-,-,TGTGCCAGCAGCCAAGCCCAACAGTCAGATACGCAGTATTTT,CASSQAQQSDTQYF
TRBV2,TRBJ2-7,-,-,TGTGCCAGCATTCAGGATCAACAGGGCCACGAGCAGTACTTC,CASIQDQQGHEQYF
TRBV4-1,TRBJ1-1,medium-sized,-,TGCGCCAGCAGCCAATATTTTAGGGGCCGGGTTGAAGCTTTCTTT,CASSQYFRGRVEAFF
TRBV9,TRBJ2-7,once,-,TGTGCCAGCAGCGTAGAGGCCAAAGGAGACGAGCAGTACTTC,CASSVEAKGDEQYF
TRBV6-5,TRBJ1-3,-,-,TGTGCCAGCAGTTCATTTCAGTTCTCTGGAAACACCATATATTTT,CASSSFQFSGNTIYF
TRBV9,TRBJ2-7,few,-,TGTGCCAGCAGCCCGACCGCAGGCTACGAGCAGTACTTC,CASSPTAGYEQYF
TRBV28,TRBJ1-1,-,-,TGTGCCAGCAGTTCCTCGGAGCTCACTGAAGCTTTCTTT,CASSSSELTEAFF
TRBV6-4,TRBJ1-1,-,-,TGTGCCAGCAGTGAAACAGGGACCACTGAAGCTTTCTTT,CASSETGTTEAFF
TRBV5-1,TRBJ2-1,few,TRBD1,TGCGCCAGCAGCTTGGGTCGGACAGGCGAGCAGTTCTTC,CASSLGRTGEQFF
TRBV10-2,TRBJ2-1,-,TRBD2,TGCGCCAGCAGTGGAGCGGGATTCGATGAGCAGTTCTTC,CASSGAGFDEQFF
TRBV18,TRBJ1-1,-,-,TGTGCCAGCTCACCCGGGGGGGCGAACACTGAAGCTTTCTTT,CASSPGGANTEAFF
TRBV9,TRBJ2-2,few,TRBD2,TGTGCCAGCAGTAATAGCGGGAGCGGAGGCGGGGAGCTGTTTTTT,CASSNSGSGGGELFF
TRBV4-3,TRBJ2-5,-,-,TGCGCCAGCAGCCAAGATGGAAGGAGGGGGACCCAGTACTTC,CASSQDGRRGTQYF
TRBV6-1,TRBJ2-3,few,TRBD1,TGTGCCAGCAGTTCGGGACAGGGGGCTACAGATACGCAGTATTTT,CASSSGQGATDTQYF